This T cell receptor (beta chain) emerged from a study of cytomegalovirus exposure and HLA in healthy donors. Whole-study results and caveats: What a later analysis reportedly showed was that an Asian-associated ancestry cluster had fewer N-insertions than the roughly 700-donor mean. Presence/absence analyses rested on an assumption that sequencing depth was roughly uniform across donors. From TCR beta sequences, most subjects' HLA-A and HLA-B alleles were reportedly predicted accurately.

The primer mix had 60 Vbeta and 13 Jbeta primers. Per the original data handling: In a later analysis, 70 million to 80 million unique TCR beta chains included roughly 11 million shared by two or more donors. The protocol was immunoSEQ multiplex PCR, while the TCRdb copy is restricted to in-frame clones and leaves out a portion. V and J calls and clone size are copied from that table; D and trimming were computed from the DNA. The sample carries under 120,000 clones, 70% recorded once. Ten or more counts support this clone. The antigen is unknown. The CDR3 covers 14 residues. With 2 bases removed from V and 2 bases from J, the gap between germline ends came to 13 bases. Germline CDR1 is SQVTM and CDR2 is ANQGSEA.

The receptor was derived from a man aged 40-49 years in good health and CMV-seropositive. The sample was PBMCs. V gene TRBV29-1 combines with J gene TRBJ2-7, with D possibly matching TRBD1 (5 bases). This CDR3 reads CSVEQEGAAYEQYF. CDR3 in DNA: TGCAGCGTTGAACAGGAAGGGGCGGCCTACGAGCAGTACTTC.